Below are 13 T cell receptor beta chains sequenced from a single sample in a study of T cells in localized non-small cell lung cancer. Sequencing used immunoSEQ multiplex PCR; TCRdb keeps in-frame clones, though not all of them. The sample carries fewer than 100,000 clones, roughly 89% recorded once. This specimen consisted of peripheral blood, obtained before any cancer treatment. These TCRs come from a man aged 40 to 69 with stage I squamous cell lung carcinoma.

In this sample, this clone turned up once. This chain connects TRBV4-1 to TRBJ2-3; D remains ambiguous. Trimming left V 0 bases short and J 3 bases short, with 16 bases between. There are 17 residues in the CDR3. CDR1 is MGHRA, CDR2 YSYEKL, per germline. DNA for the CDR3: TGCGCCAGCAGCCAAGATCCGACATTGAGGTCGACAGATACGCAGTATTTT. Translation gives CASSQDPTLRSTDTQYF.

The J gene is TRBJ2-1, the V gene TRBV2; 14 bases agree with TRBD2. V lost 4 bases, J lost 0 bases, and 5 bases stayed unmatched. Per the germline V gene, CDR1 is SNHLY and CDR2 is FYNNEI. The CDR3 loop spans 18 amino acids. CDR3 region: CASSVTSGGGSSYNEQFF. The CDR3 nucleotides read TGTGCCAGCAGTGTGACTAGCGGGGGGGGAAGCTCCTACAATGAGCAGTTCTTC. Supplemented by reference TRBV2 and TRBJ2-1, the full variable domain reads EPEVTQTPSHQVTQMGQEVILRCVPISNHLYFYWYRQILGQKVEFLVSFYNNEISEKSEIFDDQFSVERPDGSNFTLKIRSTKLEDSAMYFCASSVTSGGGSSYNEQFFGPGTRLTVL.

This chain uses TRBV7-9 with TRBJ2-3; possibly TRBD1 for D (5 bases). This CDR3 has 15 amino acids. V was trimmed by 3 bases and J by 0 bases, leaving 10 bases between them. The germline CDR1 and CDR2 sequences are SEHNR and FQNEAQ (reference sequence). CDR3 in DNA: TGTGCCAGCAGCTTTGGGGCGGATAGCACAGATACGCAGTATTTT. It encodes CASSFGADSTDTQYF.

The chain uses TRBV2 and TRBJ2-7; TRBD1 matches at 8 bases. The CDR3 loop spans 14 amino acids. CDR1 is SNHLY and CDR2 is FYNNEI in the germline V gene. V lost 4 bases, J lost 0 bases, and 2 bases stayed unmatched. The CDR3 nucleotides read TGTGCCAGCAGTGCGGACAGGGACTCCTACGAGCAGTACTTC. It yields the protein CASSADRDSYEQYF. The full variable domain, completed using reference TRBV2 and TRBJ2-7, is EPEVTQTPSHQVTQMGQEVILRCVPISNHLYFYWYRQILGQKVEFLVSFYNNEISEKSEIFDDQFSVERPDGSNFTLKIRSTKLEDSAMYFCASSADRDSYEQYFGPGTRLTVT.

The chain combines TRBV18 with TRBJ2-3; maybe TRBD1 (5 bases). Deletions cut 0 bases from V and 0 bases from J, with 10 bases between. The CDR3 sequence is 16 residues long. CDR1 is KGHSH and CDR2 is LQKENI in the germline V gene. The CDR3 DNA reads TGTGCCAGCTCACCACCGAAGACAGTTAGCACAGATACGCAGTATTTT. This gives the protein CASSPPKTVSTDTQYF.

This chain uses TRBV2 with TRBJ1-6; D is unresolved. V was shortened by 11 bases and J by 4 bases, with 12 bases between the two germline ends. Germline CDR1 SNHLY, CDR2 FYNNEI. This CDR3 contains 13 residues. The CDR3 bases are TGTGCCTCACGGATGGGATATAATTCACCCCTCCACTTT. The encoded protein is CASRMGYNSPLHF.

As DNA, the CDR3 is TGTGCCTTCGAGCTCCGGACAGGTAGCTCCTACAATGAGCAGTTCTTC. Its protein product is CAFELRTGSSYNEQFF. The rearrangement joins TRBV7-9 to TRBJ2-1; the match to TRBD1 covers 7 bases. After removal of 11 bases from V and 0 bases from J, the junction contained 13 bases not matched to a gene. CDR1 is SEHNR, CDR2 FQNEAQ, per germline (reference sequence). The CDR3 runs to 16 residues.

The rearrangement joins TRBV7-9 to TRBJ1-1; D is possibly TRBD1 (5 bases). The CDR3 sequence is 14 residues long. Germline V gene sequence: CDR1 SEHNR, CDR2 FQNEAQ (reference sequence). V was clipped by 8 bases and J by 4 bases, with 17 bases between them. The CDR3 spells CASQEGLASTEAFF. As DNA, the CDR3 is TGTGCCAGCCAAGAGGGGTTGGCGAGCACTGAAGCTTTCTTT.

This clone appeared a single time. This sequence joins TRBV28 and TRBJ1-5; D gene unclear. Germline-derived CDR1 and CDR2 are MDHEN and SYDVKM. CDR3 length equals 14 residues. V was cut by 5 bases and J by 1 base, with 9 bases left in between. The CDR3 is CASSVGGSNQPQHF. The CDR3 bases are TGTGCCAGCAGTGTTGGAGGAAGCAATCAGCCCCAGCATTTT.

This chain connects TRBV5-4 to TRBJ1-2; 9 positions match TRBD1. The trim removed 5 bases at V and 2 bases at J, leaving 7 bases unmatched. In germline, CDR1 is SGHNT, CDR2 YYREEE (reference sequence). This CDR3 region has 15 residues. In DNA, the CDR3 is TGTGCCAGCAGACGAGGACAGGGGCCCAACTATGGCTACACCTTC. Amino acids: CASRRGQGPNYGYTF.

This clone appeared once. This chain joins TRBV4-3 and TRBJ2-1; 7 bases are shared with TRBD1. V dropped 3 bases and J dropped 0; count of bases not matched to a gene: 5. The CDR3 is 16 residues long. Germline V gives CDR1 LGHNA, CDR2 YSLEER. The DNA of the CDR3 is TGCGCCAGCAGCCAGGCGACAGGGTCCTCCTACAATGAGCAGTTCTTC. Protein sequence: CASSQATGSSYNEQFF.

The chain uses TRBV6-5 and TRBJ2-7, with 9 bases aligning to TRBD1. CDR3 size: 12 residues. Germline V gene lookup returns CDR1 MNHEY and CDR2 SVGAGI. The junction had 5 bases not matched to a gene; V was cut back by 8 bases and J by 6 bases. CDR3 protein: CASGTGSTEQYF. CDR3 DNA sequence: TGTGCCAGCGGGACAGGGTCCACCGAGCAGTACTTC.

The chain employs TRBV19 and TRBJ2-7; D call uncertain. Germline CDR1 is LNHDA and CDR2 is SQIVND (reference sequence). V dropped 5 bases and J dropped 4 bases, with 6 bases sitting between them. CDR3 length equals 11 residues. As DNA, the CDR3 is TGTGCCAGTAGTTTGGGTTACGAGCAGTACTTC. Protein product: CASSLGYEQYF. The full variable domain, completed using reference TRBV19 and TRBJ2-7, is DGGITQSPKYLFRKEGQNVTLSCEQNLNHDAMYWYRQDPGQGLRLIYYSQIVNDFQKGDIAEGYSVSREKKESFPLTVTSAQKNPTAFYLCASSLGYEQYFGPGTRLTVT.